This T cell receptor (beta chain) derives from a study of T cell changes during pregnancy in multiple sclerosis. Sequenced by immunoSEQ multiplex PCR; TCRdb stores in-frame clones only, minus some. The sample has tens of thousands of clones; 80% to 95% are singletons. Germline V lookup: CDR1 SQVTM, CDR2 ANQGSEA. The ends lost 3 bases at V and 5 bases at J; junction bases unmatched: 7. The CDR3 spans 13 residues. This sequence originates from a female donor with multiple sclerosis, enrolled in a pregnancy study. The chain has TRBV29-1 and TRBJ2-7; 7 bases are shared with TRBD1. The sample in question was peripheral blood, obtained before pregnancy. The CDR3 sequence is CSVEKGAGDEQYF. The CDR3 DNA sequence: TGCAGCGTTGAGAAGGGGGCAGGAGACGAGCAGTACTTC.